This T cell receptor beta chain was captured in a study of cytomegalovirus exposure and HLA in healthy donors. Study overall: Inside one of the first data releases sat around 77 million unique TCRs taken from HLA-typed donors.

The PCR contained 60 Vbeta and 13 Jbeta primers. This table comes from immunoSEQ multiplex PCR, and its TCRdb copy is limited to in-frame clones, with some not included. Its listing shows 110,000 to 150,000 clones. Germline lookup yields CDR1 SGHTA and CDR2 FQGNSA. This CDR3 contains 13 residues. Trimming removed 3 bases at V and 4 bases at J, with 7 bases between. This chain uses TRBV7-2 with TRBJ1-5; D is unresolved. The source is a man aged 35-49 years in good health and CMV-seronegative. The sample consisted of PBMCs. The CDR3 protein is CASSFSQNQPQHF. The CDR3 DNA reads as TGTGCCAGCAGCTTCTCACAGAATCAGCCCCAGCATTTT.